These 21 T cell receptor beta chains were all obtained from the same sample, sequenced in a study of T cells in localized non-small cell lung cancer. The data were produced by immunoSEQ multiplex PCR, yet TCRdb's version contains in-frame clones alone and is incomplete. The data show about 1,600 clones, around 26% seen once. This specimen consisted of lung tumor tissue, obtained before any cancer treatment. These receptors were collected from a man aged 35 to 69 with stage I lung adenocarcinoma.

This rearrangement joins TRBV10-2 to TRBJ2-3; 8 positions match TRBD1. The germline V gene has CDR1 WSHSY and CDR2 SAAADI. The CDR3 length is 14 residues. With 8 bases clipped from V and 0 bases from J, the junction kept 4 bases outside the gene matches. CDR3: CASGRTGSTDTQYF. The CDR3 DNA is TGCGCCAGCGGGCGGACAGGGAGCACAGATACGCAGTATTTT.

V gene TRBV18 combines with J gene TRBJ2-1; 7 bases are a match to TRBD2. Germline CDR1 KGHSH, CDR2 LQKENI. The CDR3 length is 16 residues. V lost 1 base, J lost 3 bases, and 6 bases stayed unmatched. The DNA of the CDR3 is TGTGCCAGCTCACCACTTGTGGGAGGGCACTACAATGAGCAGTTCTTC. Amino acids: CASSPLVGGHYNEQFF.

This clone was seen a handful of times. The J gene is TRBJ2-1, the V gene TRBV15; a possible D gene is TRBD2 (5 bases). Germline values: CDR1 LNHNV, CDR2 YYDKDF (reference sequence). V was shortened by 0 bases and J by 4 bases, with 10 bases between the two germline ends. The CDR3 totals 15 residues. CDR3 sequence: CATSRDSGNYNEQFF. DNA for the CDR3: TGTGCCACCAGCAGAGATTCGGGGAATTACAATGAGCAGTTCTTC.

This chain joins TRBV11-3 and TRBJ2-1, with 8 bases aligning to TRBD2. V dropped 5 bases and J dropped 7; count of bases not matched to a gene: 10. Germline lookup yields CDR1 SGHNT and CDR2 YENEEA. The CDR3 spans 15 residues. Here the CDR3 reads CASSLGLGGLNEQFF. The DNA for the CDR3 is TGTGCCAGCAGCCTGGGACTAGGAGGGTTGAATGAGCAGTTCTTC.

This rearrangement joins TRBV11-3 to TRBJ2-2; 7 bases align to TRBD1. V shed 5 bases and J 4 bases; nucleotides not matched to a gene: 10. This CDR3 spans 16 amino acids. Germline V gene data show CDR1 as SGHNT and CDR2 as YENEEA. The CDR3 nucleotides are TGTGCCAGCAGCCCCTCGGGGCAGGGGGTCACCGGGGAGCTGTTTTTT. This sequence encodes CASSPSGQGVTGELFF.

Within the sample, this clone is large. Additional DNA sequences in this sample encode the identical CDR3. The CDR3 DNA reads TGTGCCAGCAGCCCCTTGGGCCCCAACACTGAAGCTTTCTTT. This codes for CASSPLGPNTEAFF. The chain is built from TRBV9 and TRBJ1-1; D is unresolved. Germline loops: CDR1 SGDLS, CDR2 YYNGEE. The CDR3 contains 14 residues. The ends were cut back, 4 bases at V and 2 bases at J, with 12 bases in the middle.

By proportion, this clone is medium-sized (0.01 to 0.1%). The rearrangement uses TRBV11-3 and TRBJ2-2; D might be TRBD2 (6 bases). Germline values: CDR1 SGHNT, CDR2 YENEEA. The CDR3 has 15 amino acids. V was pared by 5 bases and J by 7 bases, with 17 bases between. CDR3 sequence: CASSQLGGPNGELFF. CDR3 in DNA: TGTGCCAGCAGCCAACTGGGGGGACCGAACGGGGAGCTGTTTTTT.

The chain joins TRBV6-8 to TRBJ2-3; 12 bases fit TRBD2. V gave up 6 bases and J gave up 4 bases; unmatched junction bases: 5. The CDR3 runs 15 residues. Per germline, CDR1 MNHGY and CDR2 SAAAGT. The CDR3 here is CASRKTSGSSDTQYF. The DNA of the CDR3 is TGTGCCAGCAGGAAGACTAGCGGGAGTTCAGATACGCAGTATTTT.

By frequency in the sample, this clone is medium-sized. The chain joins TRBV4-1 to TRBJ1-5; D perhaps matches TRBD1 (5 bases). The ends were cut back, 0 bases at V and 1 base at J, with 16 bases in the middle. CDR1 is MGHRA and CDR2 is YSYEKL in the germline V gene. The CDR3 is 18 amino acids. The CDR3 sequence: CASSQDVGTGRSNQPQHF. CDR3 in DNA: TGCGCCAGCAGCCAAGATGTAGGGACGGGACGGAGCAATCAGCCCCAGCATTTT.

The rearrangement links TRBV9 to TRBJ2-6; D not resolved. V was pared by 0 bases and J by 4 bases, with 11 bases between. This CDR3 comprises 16 residues. Per the germline V gene, CDR1 is SGDLS and CDR2 is YYNGEE. Here the CDR3 reads CASSVDVVAGANVLTF. The DNA of the CDR3 is TGTGCCAGCAGCGTAGATGTTGTTGCCGGGGCCAACGTCCTGACTTTC. The entire variable domain, with the rest obtained from reference TRBV9 and TRBJ2-6, is as follows: DSGVTQTPKHLITATGQRVTLRCSPRSGDLSVYWYQQSLDQGLQFLIQYYNGEERAKGNILERFSAQQFPDLHSELNLSSLELGDSALYFCASSVDVVAGANVLTFGAGSRLTVL.

The V and J genes are TRBV9 and TRBJ2-2; D is undetermined. Germline V gene lookup returns CDR1 SGDLS and CDR2 YYNGEE. The V gene lost 6 bases and the J gene lost 1 base, with 19 bases spanning the gap. This CDR3 has 17 amino acids. The CDR3 DNA reads TGTGCCAGCAACAGTAACAGCAAAAGATTGAACACCGGGGAGCTGTTTTTT. Translating gives CASNSNSKRLNTGELFF.

The sample holds a few counts of this clone. The gene calls are TRBV6-7 and TRBJ2-1, with D unclear. TRBV6-7 is assigned to the ORF class and has an uncertain function. V was pared by 0 bases and J by 4 bases, with 10 bases between. CDR3 size: 15 residues. As DNA, the CDR3 is TGTGCCAGCAGTTACTCGAGTCCAGGATACAATGAGCAGTTCTTC. Translation: CASSYSSPGYNEQFF.

The V call is TRBV6-8, the J call TRBJ2-5; D is uncertain. In germline, CDR1 is MNHGY, CDR2 SAAAGT. The germline V and J ends were trimmed by 7 bases and 5 bases, with 11 bases remaining between them. CDR3 size: 12 residues. As DNA, the CDR3 is TGTGCCAGCAACAGAGAAGGGGAGACCCAGTACTTC. The encoded protein is CASNREGETQYF.

This clone appeared a few times. The genes are TRBV19 and TRBJ2-7; 10 bases match TRBD2. V shed 1 base and J 1 base; nucleotides not matched to a gene: 13. This CDR3 is built from 19 residues. CDR1 and CDR2 (germline): LNHDA, SQIVND (reference sequence). CDR3: CASSIVTASGSEESYEQYF. The CDR3 nucleotides are TGTGCCAGTAGTATAGTAACGGCTAGCGGGAGTGAAGAATCCTACGAGCAGTACTTC.

This clone has only a few counts. The chain joins TRBV6-8 to TRBJ2-3; TRBD2 matches 7 bases. The CDR3 is 15 amino acids. J lost 3 bases, V lost 5 bases, and 8 bases had no gene match. CDR1 MNHGY and CDR2 SAAAGT come from the germline V gene. CDR3 loop: CASSDGAGETDTQYF. The CDR3 coding sequence is TGTGCCAGCAGTGACGGGGCGGGAGAAACAGATACGCAGTATTTT.

The chain is built from TRBV4-1 and TRBJ2-1; 11 bases are shared with TRBD2. Trimming took 6 bases from V and 8 from J; bases not matched to a gene: 12. CDR3 length: 16 residues. Germline CDR1 and CDR2: MGHRA and YSYEKL. The CDR3 DNA reads TGCGCCAGCAGACCCCCCGGGACTAGCGGCTCCGATGAGCAGTTCTTC. It codes for CASRPPGTSGSDEQFF.

This sequence joins TRBV29-1 and TRBJ1-3; TRBD1 matches 10 bases. Germline V gives CDR1 SQVTM, CDR2 ANQGSEA. V lost 7 bases to trimming and J lost 2 bases; unmatched junction nucleotides: 8. This CDR3 has 15 residues. In DNA, the CDR3 is TGCAGCGCCCGGCCAGGACAGGGGGCTGGAAACACCATATATTTT. Protein: CSARPGQGAGNTIYF.

A few counts support this clone. The chain employs TRBV6-8 and TRBJ1-5; D is unresolved. V dropped 7 bases and J dropped 7 bases, with 11 bases sitting between them. CDR1 is MNHGY, CDR2 SAAAGT, per germline. CDR3 size: 12 residues. CDR3 protein: CASTGPGQPQHF. Here the CDR3 DNA reads TGTGCCAGCACAGGCCCGGGGCAGCCCCAGCATTTT.

This chain connects TRBV29-1 to TRBJ1-3; perhaps TRBD1 as D (6 bases). V was trimmed by 8 bases and J by 3 bases, leaving 14 bases between them. The CDR3 extends over 13 amino acids. The germline V gene encodes CDR1 SQVTM and CDR2 ANQGSEA. The CDR3 region is CSFGTQNGNTIYF. The CDR3 nucleotides read TGCAGCTTTGGGACACAAAATGGAAACACCATATATTTT.

The V gene is TRBV11-3, the J gene TRBJ2-2, with 9 nucleotides matching TRBD1. V gave up 3 bases and J gave up 7 bases; unmatched junction bases: 3. This CDR3 comprises 14 residues. Germline-derived CDR1 and CDR2 are SGHNT and YENEEA. CDR3 bases: TGTGCCAGCAGCTTGGGACAGGGAGGCGGGGAGCTGTTTTTT. Protein sequence: CASSLGQGGGELFF.

The gene calls are TRBV11-3 and TRBJ1-4; a weak D match, TRBD1 (5 bases). V was shortened by 2 bases and J by 7 bases, with 11 bases between the two germline ends. The CDR3 is made up of 14 amino acids. Germline values: CDR1 SGHNT, CDR2 YENEEA. CDR3 sequence reads: CASSLQGSSEKLFF. CDR3 sequence (DNA): TGTGCCAGCAGCTTACAGGGTAGTAGTGAAAAACTGTTTTTT.